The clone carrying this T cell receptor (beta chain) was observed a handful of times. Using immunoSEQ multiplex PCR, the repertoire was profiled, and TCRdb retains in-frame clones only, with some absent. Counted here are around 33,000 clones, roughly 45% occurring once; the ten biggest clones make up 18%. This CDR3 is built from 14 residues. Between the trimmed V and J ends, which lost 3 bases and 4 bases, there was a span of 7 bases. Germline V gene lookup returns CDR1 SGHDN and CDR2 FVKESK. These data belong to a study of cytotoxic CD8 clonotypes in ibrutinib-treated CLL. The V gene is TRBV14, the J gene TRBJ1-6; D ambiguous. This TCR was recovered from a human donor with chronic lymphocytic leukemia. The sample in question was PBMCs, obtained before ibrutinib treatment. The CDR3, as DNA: TGTGCCAGCAGCCAGGAACAGTATAATTCACCCCTCCACTTT. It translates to CASSQEQYNSPLHF.